The clone carrying this TCR beta chain occurred a few times. Antigen specificity is unknown. The record originates from a study of T cell repertoires in cytomegalovirus infection. Study-level background: Indicated by public TCR beta signatures were CMV infection and matching HLA type. Study outcomes and limitations: Cumulative public TCR beta family frequency identified CMV carriers with the relevant HLA. There were HLA-C-restricted CMV-specific TCR beta clonotypes dominating the ex vivo response.

Germline assignment: CDR1 MGHDK and CDR2 SYGVNS. Trimming took off 1 base at V and 0 bases at J, with 10 bases between the two ends. CDR3 size: 16 residues. TCRdb used MiXCR to reprocess the reads, holding one entry per CDR3 protein. The sample lists around 95,000 distinct CDR3 sequences; over 25% were seen once. V is TRBV25-1 and J is TRBJ1-3, with D possibly being TRBD1 (6 bases). The sequence came from a human donor in good health (CMV status not recorded). Some clones in this sample may be carry-over from other donors' samples. The starting material was CD8+ T cells from cultured PBMCs, obtained from culture after CMV antigen stimulation. CDR3 bases: TGTGCCAGCAGTGAATTTGACAGGCTCTCTGGAAACACCATATATTTT. Translated, it gives CASSEFDRLSGNTIYF.